The following is a T cell receptor beta chain sequence with its context. This clonotype occurred many times. Its antigen remains unidentified. The record has no base qualities; no much larger clone is one base away. The data are from a study of early T cells in non-severe SARS-CoV-2 infection (dated by TCRdb to the early 2020s). In the study overall: Because TCR sequencing was done on bulk RNA from unsorted whole blood, the alpha and beta chains could not be paired.

To prepare the library, 5' RACE was applied. TCRdb lists the instrument as NextSeq 500. To correct for sequencing error and PCR bias, the TCR library protocol tagged individual cDNA molecules with unique molecular identifiers. Both TCR alpha and beta chains were sequenced, and tight co-correlation was observed between alpha and beta sequence abundances in each sample. In the source study's methods: Decombinator V4 was used to perform V gene, J gene and CDR3 annotation of TCR sequences. TCRs were defined as expanded if a significant change between any two time points was detected under a Poisson model with p below 0.0001. TCR abundances were normalised to the total number of TCRs sequenced per sample and were expressed as counts per million. TRAV1-2 paired with TRAJ12, TRAJ20 or TRAJ33 defined MAIT TCRs, while TRAV10 paired with TRAJ18 defined iNKT TCRs. A search of VDJdb, accessed on 1 November 2021, was run for TCRs annotated to CMV, EBV and SARS-CoV-2, with TCRs annotated for multiple antigens excluded. TCRdb itself trimmed the public reads at Q25 with fastp, ran MiXCR and retained productive beta chains. One record per CDR3 amino acid sequence lists the most common genes and DNA. TCRdb assigned the V and J calls; the authors' analysis was not used. The sample table contains 66,000 or so distinct CDR3 sequences; only one count was recorded for 10% to 13% of them. The ten largest clones take up about 1.7% of the sample.

Set within a cohort of healthcare workers in London, UK, this nested case-control study involved weekly PCR testing of nasopharyngeal swabs along with blood sampling. Healthcare workers were recruited between 23 and 31 March 2020, during the week of the UK lockdown, and were followed weekly for up to about 15 weeks. Findings and caveats that apply to the study as a whole: VDJdb matching was skewed toward anti-spike CD8 responses and likely underestimated virus-specific expansions by missing private and CD4 specificities.

The germline ends are 10 bases apart after V is trimmed by 1 base and J by 6 bases. The CDR3 holds 14 amino acids from the cysteine to the phenylalanine. Only the CDR3 DNA is retained, 42 bases long and in frame from the first base. CDR1 and CDR2, looked up from the germline V gene, are SGHAT and FQNNGV. The sequencing sample was made of whole blood. This TCR derives from an adult who was a healthcare worker with PCR-confirmed SARS-CoV-2 infection or an uninfected control (not recorded which). The chain is encoded by TRBV11-2 joined to TRBJ2-4, with the D gene not confidently named. The CDR3 protein is CASSLGGQPNIQYF. The DNA sequence follows: TGTGCCAGCAGCTTAGGTGGCCAGCCAAACATTCAGTACTTC.